This T cell receptor (beta chain) stems from a study of T cell repertoires in cytomegalovirus infection. This CDR3 contains 13 residues. MiXCR was run by TCRdb on the reads, yielding one entry per CDR3 protein. The sample comprises 900,000 to 950,000 distinct CDR3 sequences, around 30% of which are singletons, and around 15% rests with the top ten. Of note for this clonotype: As yet, its antigen is unknown. An end of the junction does not agree with germline; a read error may underlie this.

Sequenced material: cultured CD8+ T cells from PBMCs, taken from culture after CMV antigen stimulation. The chain couples TRBV12-3 or TRBV12-4 to TRBJ2-1; D may be TRBD2 (5 bases). This clonotype was obtained from a human donor in good health (CMV status not recorded). Some clones in this sample may be carry-over from other donors' samples. The CDR3, as DNA: TGTGCCAGCAGTTCCGGGGTACACAACGAGCAGTTCTTC. Its translation is CASSSGVHNEQFF.